A selection of T cell receptor beta chains follows, all from one sample in a study of long-term antiretroviral therapy in people with HIV. Generated by immunoSEQ multiplex PCR, the TCRdb table keeps only in-frame clones and is missing some. The table includes 20,000 to 25,000 clones, roughly four fifths detected once. This material consisted of unsorted PBMCs, taken 0.5 years after starting antiretroviral therapy. Receptor source: a man between 18 and 35 years old with HIV. CDR3s include the opening cysteine and the closing phenylalanine or tryptophan. The D gene is left open where the match is weak. Size values are once, few and many counts, or a class for expanded clones, and some rows have none.

-	TRBV11-2	-	TRBJ2-1	CASSLSGVLNEQFF	TGTGCCAGCAGCTTATCAGGAGTATTAAATGAGCAGTTCTTC
once	TRBV7-8	-	TRBJ1-1	CATGRQNTEAFF	TGTGCCACCGGACGGCAGAACACTGAAGCTTTCTTT
-	TRBV5-1	-	TRBJ2-5	CASSLEGPTETQYF	TGCGCCAGCAGCTTGGAGGGTCCCACAGAGACCCAGTACTTC
-	TRBV5-5	-	TRBJ2-3	CASASDGRGADTQYF	TGTGCCAGCGCCTCGGACGGGAGAGGAGCAGATACGCAGTATTTT
-	TRBV28	-	TRBJ1-2	CASRVTGKGGYTF	TGTGCCAGCAGGGTAACAGGGAAGGGAGGCTACACCTTC
-	TRBV5-6	-	TRBJ2-3	CASSHWEVVTQYF	TGTGCCAGCAGTCACTGGGAGGTTGTCACGCAGTATTTT
once	TRBV2	TRBD1	TRBJ1-2	CASRATGRANYGYTF	TGTGCCAGCAGGGCGACAGGGAGAGCTAACTATGGCTACACCTTC
-	TRBV7-9	-	TRBJ2-7	CASSSESGFSYEQYF	TGTGCCAGCAGCTCGGAGTCGGGCTTCTCCTACGAGCAGTACTTC
-	TRBV7-2	-	TRBJ2-6	CASSLSSGANVLTF	TGTGCCAGCAGCCTTAGCTCTGGGGCCAACGTCCTGACTTTC
-	TRBV14	-	TRBJ1-1	CASSRIGERNTEAFF	TGTGCCAGCAGCCGTATCGGGGAAAGGAACACTGAAGCTTTCTTT
-	TRBV28	-	TRBJ2-3	CASSFQGTYTDTQYF	TGTGCCAGCAGTTTCCAGGGGACTTACACAGATACGCAGTATTTT
-	TRBV14	-	TRBJ1-2	CASSQRGSYGYTF	TGTGCCAGCAGCCAACGGGGATCCTATGGCTACACCTTC
-	TRBV30	-	TRBJ2-7	CAWSVGSSYEQYF	TGTGCCTGGAGTGTCGGGAGCTCCTACGAGCAGTACTTC
-	TRBV15	TRBD2	TRBJ2-1	CATSPDRRGIEQFF	TGTGCCACCAGCCCCGATCGGCGGGGGATTGAGCAGTTCTTC
-	TRBV30	-	TRBJ1-1	CACDREAFF	TGTGCCTGCGACAGGGAAGCTTTCTTT
-	TRBV9	-	TRBJ1-2	CASSPEAVGYGYTF	TGTGCCAGCAGCCCTGAGGCAGTCGGGTATGGCTACACCTTC
-	TRBV28	TRBD1	TRBJ1-2	CASSSGGLSSGYTF	TGTGCCAGCAGTTCAGGGGGGCTATCTAGCGGCTACACCTTC
-	TRBV7-8	-	TRBJ1-5	CASSLAANSNQPQHF	TGTGCCAGCAGCTTAGCCGCCAATAGCAATCAGCCCCAGCATTTT
few	TRBV10-3	-	TRBJ1-6	CAISESGVGNSPLHF	TGTGCCATCAGTGAGTCCGGTGTAGGGAATTCACCCCTCCACTTT
-	TRBV4-1	TRBD1	TRBJ1-5	CASRLQGTMNQPQHF	TGCGCCAGCAGGTTACAGGGGACGATGAATCAGCCCCAGCATTTT
-	TRBV7-2	-	TRBJ1-6	CASLAVGAGSPLHF	TGTGCCAGCCTAGCTGTAGGGGCAGGGTCACCCCTCCACTTT
-	TRBV19	-	TRBJ1-2	CASSIDLGATPYYGYTF	TGTGCCAGTAGTATAGATCTCGGGGCTACCCCTTACTATGGCTACACCTTC
few	TRBV2	TRBD1	TRBJ1-4	CASSPLGTGGEKLFF	TGTGCCAGCAGCCCTCTTGGGACAGGGGGAGAAAAACTGTTTTTT
-	TRBV10-3	-	TRBJ2-7	CAISGVAGSPYEQYF	TGTGCCATCAGTGGGGTGGCGGGTTCCCCCTACGAGCAGTACTTC
-	TRBV19	TRBD1	TRBJ1-5	CASSIIGQANQPQHF	TGTGCCAGTAGTATCATAGGACAGGCTAATCAGCCCCAGCATTTT
-	TRBV7-9	-	TRBJ2-1	CASSLGSSHEQFF	TGTGCCAGCAGCTTAGGGTCATCCCATGAGCAGTTCTTC
-	TRBV7-3	TRBD2	TRBJ2-1	CASSLTEGGLVEQFF	TGTGCCAGCAGCTTAACGGAGGGAGGGCTAGTTGAGCAGTTCTTC
-	TRBV5-6	-	TRBJ1-2	CASSENLGFNNGYTF	TGTGCCAGCAGCGAGAACTTGGGATTTAACAATGGCTACACCTTC
-	TRBV5-1	TRBD1	TRBJ2-7	CASSFGTEATYEQYF	TGCGCCAGCAGCTTTGGGACAGAGGCCACCTACGAGCAGTACTTC
-	TRBV2	-	TRBJ1-1	CASAEFGTEAFF	TGTGCCAGCGCCGAATTCGGCACTGAAGCTTTCTTT
-	TRBV27	-	TRBJ2-1	CARYNMLGGHEQFF	TGTGCCAGATACAACATGTTAGGGGGACATGAGCAGTTCTTC
-	TRBV4-2	-	TRBJ2-3	CASSQDGVLTDTQYF	TGTGCCAGCAGCCAAGATGGTGTATTGACAGATACGCAGTATTTT
-	TRBV27	TRBD1	TRBJ2-1	CASSGQGGYNEQFF	TGTGCCAGCAGTGGACAGGGTGGGTACAATGAGCAGTTCTTC
-	TRBV19	-	TRBJ2-1	CASSIRTRSGSDNEQFF	TGTGCCAGTAGTATCCGTACCCGAAGCGGGTCTGACAATGAGCAGTTCTTC
-	TRBV29-1	-	TRBJ2-3	CSVVMAGKGTDTQYF	TGCAGCGTTGTAATGGCGGGTAAGGGAACAGATACGCAGTATTTT
few	TRBV27	-	TRBJ2-1	CASSLSSGVGNEQFF	TGTGCCAGCAGTTTATCGTCAGGGGTCGGCAATGAGCAGTTCTTC
-	TRBV14	-	TRBJ2-5	CASSGGLGPRTETQYF	TGTGCCAGCAGCGGGGGTTTGGGACCGAGAACGGAGACCCAGTACTTC
-	TRBV10-3	-	TRBJ1-4	CAISGGTANEKLFF	TGTGCCATCAGTGGCGGGACGGCTAATGAAAAACTGTTTTTT